One and the same sample provided the 9 T cell receptor beta chains below, sequenced in a study of blood T cell repertoires in COVID-19. Clones were read by immunoSEQ multiplex PCR, and TCRdb kept only the in-frame ones, dropping some. This sample has under 250,000 clones, with roughly nine tenths found just once. The source material was peripheral blood. The source of these receptors is a man in his 60s who had recovered from COVID-19.

The V and J genes are TRBV7-2 and TRBJ1-4; D gene uncertain. V was shortened by 5 bases and J by 6 bases, with 13 bases between the two germline ends. The CDR3 extends over 14 amino acids. Germline V gene sequence: CDR1 SGHTA, CDR2 FQGNSA. The CDR3 sequence is CASSPGWVDEKLFF. Here the CDR3 DNA reads TGTGCCAGCAGCCCCGGGTGGGTTGATGAAAAACTGTTTTTT.

The chain recombines TRBV9 with TRBJ2-2; 10 bases are shared with TRBD2. V lost 4 bases, J lost 9 bases, and 9 bases stayed unmatched. The CDR3 covers 15 residues. Germline-derived CDR1 and CDR2 are SGDLS and YYNGEE. The CDR3 reads CASSPPERGGRELFF. The CDR3 nucleotides are TGTGCCAGCAGCCCCCCCGAGCGGGGGGGTCGGGAGCTGTTTTTT.

J is TRBJ2-1 and V is TRBV5-1; 11 positions agree with TRBD1. CDR3 length: 15 amino acids. Trimming cost V 4 bases and J 7 bases; bases outside gene matches: 7. CDR1 is SGHRS and CDR2 is YFSETQ in the germline V gene. The CDR3 sequence is CASSHRRDRGNEQFF. CDR3 bases: TGCGCCAGCAGCCATCGCCGGGACAGGGGGAATGAGCAGTTCTTC.

The table lists this clone with a few counts. V is TRBV2 and J is TRBJ1-1; D is uncertain. Germline loops: CDR1 SNHLY, CDR2 FYNNEI. Trimming pared 7 bases from V and 9 bases from J, leaving 18 bases between. The CDR3 spans 13 residues. The CDR3 coding sequence is TGTGCCAGCAACCGTCAGGTGGAGGCTCAAGCTTTCTTT. Its translation: CASNRQVEAQAFF.

The chain recombines TRBV5-4 with TRBJ1-3, with D tentatively TRBD1 (5 bases). The CDR3 is 16 amino acids. The germline gives CDR1 SGHNT, CDR2 YYREEE (reference sequence). Trimming shortened V by 2 bases and J by 0 bases, and 12 bases separated the two germline ends. The CDR3 loop reads CASSFQGPHSGNTIYF. CDR3 nucleotides: TGTGCCAGCAGCTTCCAGGGTCCCCACTCTGGAAACACCATATATTTT.

This chain joins TRBV7-3 and TRBJ2-3; D might be TRBD2 (5 bases). Germline V gene sequence: CDR1 SGHTA, CDR2 FQGTGA. This CDR3 has 11 amino acids. Trimming stripped 3 bases from V and 8 bases from J, with 6 bases between. This CDR3 is CASSFRGTQYF. DNA for the CDR3: TGTGCCAGCAGCTTTCGGGGTACGCAGTATTTT.

This clone has a single count. The gene calls are TRBV10-3 and TRBJ2-7; 9 positions agree with TRBD2. Germline lookup yields CDR1 ENHRY and CDR2 SYGVKD. Germline trimming cut 6 bases from V and 2 bases from J; bases unmatched to any gene: 2. CDR3 length: 13 amino acids. CDR3 sequence: CAIRSSGAYEQYF. In DNA, the CDR3 is TGTGCCATCAGGTCTAGCGGGGCCTACGAGCAGTACTTC.

This chain joins TRBV24-1 and TRBJ2-5; 7 bases line up with TRBD1. J was trimmed by 5 bases and V by 5 bases; bases with no gene match: 10. CDR1 is KGHDR and CDR2 is SFDVKD in the germline V gene. The CDR3 spans 15 residues. CDR3 sequence reads: CATSAPQGSMETQYF. DNA of the CDR3: TGTGCCACCAGTGCGCCACAGGGGTCGATGGAGACCCAGTACTTC.

For the CDR3, the DNA is TGTGCCAGCAGCCTGGAGGGACAGGGGATTTCCTACGAGCAGTACTTC. It encodes CASSLEGQGISYEQYF. This chain uses TRBV11-2 with TRBJ2-7; 10 nucleotides align to TRBD1. CDR1 is SGHAT and CDR2 is FQNNGV in the germline V gene. The ends lost 5 bases at V and 1 base at J; junction bases unmatched: 8. The CDR3 extends over 16 amino acids.